The 26 T cell receptor beta chains below were found in one sample sequenced in a study of T-cell reconstitution after alpha-beta-depleted transplantation in children. During its preparation, the TCRbeta library received unique molecular identifiers. TCRdb reprocessed the PCR reads via MiXCR and lists one record per CDR3 protein. Of under 850,000 distinct CDR3 sequences in the sample, under 15% were seen once. The sequencing used PBMCs, collected before TCRalphabeta/CD19-depleted stem cell transplant. These receptors were taken from a girl aged 2-15 years with congenital amegakaryocytic thrombocytopenia, due to receive a stem cell transplant.

This clonotype came up many times. This chain uses TRBV20-1 with TRBJ2-5; a possible D gene is TRBD2 (6 bases). V was clipped by 0 bases and J by 5 bases, with 16 bases between them. CDR3 length equals 15 residues. Germline-derived CDR1 and CDR2 are DFQATT and SNEGSKA (reference sequence). DNA for the CDR3: TGCAGTGCTAGAGATCCCCCAACTAGCTTCGAGACCCAGTACTTC. It codes for CSARDPPTSFETQYF.

This clonotype appeared many times. The chain recombines TRBV7-6 with TRBJ2-5; D remains ambiguous. CDR1 is SGHVS, CDR2 FNYEAQ, per germline. This CDR3 contains 14 residues. Trimming cost V 2 bases and J 6 bases, with 13 bases left between them. The CDR3 here is CASSLSGSTKTQYF. Here the CDR3 DNA reads TGTGCCAGCAGCTTATCTGGAAGCACGAAGACCCAGTACTTC.

Turning to this clonotype: This clone may be a read error of a much larger clone one base away. The chain employs TRBV10-1 and TRBJ2-3; D ambiguous. The V end was cut by 3 bases, the J end by 2 bases, with 15 bases between. The CDR3 is 16 amino acids. CDR1 is WNHNN and CDR2 is SYGVQD in the germline V gene (reference sequence). The CDR3 here is CASSDYQSVTTDTQYF. In nucleotides, the CDR3 is TGCGCCAGCAGTGATTACCAAAGTGTGACCACAGATACGCAGTATTTT.

A few counts support this clonotype. The rearrangement links TRBV30 to TRBJ2-1; 14 bases fit TRBD2. The CDR3 consists of 15 residues. Germline V lookup: CDR1 GTSNPN, CDR2 SVGIG (reference sequence). With V trimmed by 1 base and J by 8 bases, 4 bases remained unmatched. The DNA for the CDR3 is TGTGCCTGGAGTGCCCGACTAGCGGGAGGGGATGAGCAGTTCTTC. Translating gives CAWSARLAGGDEQFF.

About this clonotype itself: A much larger clone is a single base away; this may be a read error. The chain is built from TRBV20-1 and TRBJ2-3; possibly TRBD1 or TRBD2 for D (5 bases each). This CDR3 comprises 13 residues. Germline V gene data show CDR1 as DFQATT and CDR2 as SNEGSKA (reference sequence). The CDR3 sequence is CSAAREADDTHYF. The CDR3 nucleotides read TGCAGTGCCGCCAGGGAAGCGGACGATACGCACTATTTT.

Only one count was recorded for this clonotype. A much larger clone is a single base away; this may be a read error. The gene calls are TRBV5-1 and TRBJ2-1; 7 bases fit TRBD2. V was pared by 10 bases and J by 5 bases, with 15 bases of the junction left unmatched. The CDR3 is 15 residues long. Germline V gives CDR1 SGHRS, CDR2 YFSETQ. The CDR3 DNA reads as TGCGCCGCCTCGGAAGGGGTAGCGGGCAACAATGAGCAGTTCTTC. This encodes CAASEGVAGNNEQFF.

This clonotype was picked up many times. This sequence joins TRBV12-3 or TRBV12-4 and TRBJ2-2; 8 positions match TRBD2. The CDR3 has 14 amino acids. The V and J ends lost 7 bases and 7 bases, in that order; junction bases with no gene match: 8. CDR3 nucleotide sequence: TGTGCCAGCACCTGGGGACTAGTTGACGGGGAGCTGTTTTTT. It encodes CASTWGLVDGELFF.

This clonotype turned up a few times. The chain has TRBV20-1 and TRBJ2-7; the match to TRBD2 covers 13 bases. This CDR3 has 13 amino acids. Trimming cost V 6 bases and J 4 bases; bases outside gene matches: 3. The germline V gene has CDR1 DFQATT and CDR2 SNEGSKA (reference sequence). In DNA, the CDR3 is TGCAGTGCAGGGACTAGCGGGAATTACGAGCAGTACTTC. Its translation is CSAGTSGNYEQYF.

This clonotype was recorded many times. The rearrangement uses TRBV25-1 and TRBJ1-4, with D unclear. Germline V gene data show CDR1 as MGHDK and CDR2 as SYGVNS. V lost 4 bases, J lost 7 bases, and 1 base lay in between. The length of the CDR3 is 10 residues. The CDR3 DNA follows: TGTGCCAGCAGTGCTGAAAAACTGTTTTTT. Its protein is CASSAEKLFF.

This clonotype was observed at least ten times. The CDR3 protein is CASSLTAAGETQYF. The DNA for the CDR3 is TGTGCCAGCAGTTTGACAGCCGCTGGGGAGACCCAGTACTTC. V usage is TRBV6-5 and J usage is TRBJ2-5, with D perhaps matching TRBD1 (5 bases). This CDR3 has 14 residues. Germline CDR1 and CDR2: MNHEY and SVGAGI. Between the trimmed V and J ends, which lost 4 bases and 5 bases, there was a span of 14 bases.

The genes are TRBV20-1 and TRBJ2-5; the D is unclear. V gave up 5 bases and J gave up 1 base, with 11 bases separating them. The CDR3 spans 13 residues. Germline CDR1 reads DFQATT; CDR2 reads SNEGSKA (reference sequence). The CDR3 region is CSASSVSQETQYF. In DNA, the CDR3 is TGCAGTGCTTCCTCGGTGAGCCAAGAGACCCAGTACTTC.

V usage is TRBV4-2 and J usage is TRBJ1-5, with D hard to call. The V end lost 4 bases, the J end lost 4 bases, and 11 bases lay between the germline ends. Germline-derived CDR1 and CDR2 are LGHNA and YNFKEQ. This CDR3 contains 14 residues. CDR3 sequence: CASSPGRDNQPQHF. CDR3 DNA sequence: TGTGCCAGCAGCCCAGGCCGGGATAATCAGCCCCAGCATTTT.

The chain is built from TRBV11-2 and TRBJ2-3; D gene uncertain. The germline V gene has CDR1 SGHAT and CDR2 FQNNGV. Trimming cost V 0 bases and J 4 bases, with 5 bases left between them. The CDR3 has 13 amino acids. CDR3 protein: CASSLETSDTQYF. CDR3 in DNA: TGTGCCAGCAGCTTAGAGACTTCAGATACGCAGTATTTT.

This clonotype was seen more than once but under ten times. V usage is TRBV5-1 and J usage is TRBJ2-5, with unresolved D. V shed 4 bases and J shed 3 bases, with 7 bases lying between them. Germline V CDR1 and CDR2: SGHRS, YFSETQ. The CDR3 is made up of 12 amino acids. The CDR3 DNA reads TGCGCCAGCAGCAGGCCCGAAGAGACCCAGTACTTC. It codes for CASSRPEETQYF.

This clonotype was recorded at least ten times. The chain uses TRBV10-1 and TRBJ2-3, with D maybe TRBD1 (6 bases). CDR1 and CDR2 from the germline V gene are WNHNN and SYGVQD (reference sequence). V was clipped by 11 bases and J by 5 bases, with 26 bases between them. The CDR3 length is 16 residues. The CDR3, as DNA: TGCGCCGGGGCCGGGACACCCTTCGTAGATGGAGATACGCAGTATTTT. Residues: CAGAGTPFVDGDTQYF.

Comment on this clonotype: The germline gene is not matched at one end of the junction; a read error may be the cause. The CDR3 loop reads CASSLYSSYAQYF. The CDR3 bases are TGTGCCAGCAGCTTATACAGCTCCTACGCGCAGTACTTC. The chain has TRBV7-3 and TRBJ2-7; no firm D call. The CDR3 loop spans 13 amino acids. Germline CDR1 reads SGHTA; CDR2 reads FQGTGA. Filled out from reference TRBV7-3 and TRBJ2-7, the complete variable domain reads GAGVSQTPSNKVTEKGKYVELRCDPISGHTALYWYRQSLGQGPEFLIYFQGTGAADDSGLPNDRFFAVRPEGSVSTLKIQRTERGDSAVYLCASSLYSSYAQYFGPGTRLTVT.

This clonotype has just a few counts. This sequence joins TRBV2 and TRBJ2-1; the D is unclear. Per germline, CDR1 SNHLY and CDR2 FYNNEI. V gave up 6 bases and J gave up 3 bases, with 3 bases separating them. This CDR3 has 11 residues. CDR3 nucleotide sequence: TGTGCCAGCAGAGTCTACAATGAGCAGTTCTTC. Its protein is CASRVYNEQFF.

This clonotype showed up many times. The V call is TRBV20-1, the J call TRBJ2-1; TRBD2 matches at 11 bases. J was trimmed by 4 bases and V by 3 bases; bases with no gene match: 2. Germline CDR1 and CDR2: DFQATT and SNEGSKA (reference sequence). There are 14 residues in the CDR3. The CDR3 coding sequence is TGCAGTGCTAGGACTAGCGGGAAGTACAATGAGCAGTTCTTC. Translation gives CSARTSGKYNEQFF.

In this sample, this clonotype turned up a few times. V usage is TRBV4-1 and J usage is TRBJ2-1; D is unclear. Germline CDR1 reads MGHRA; CDR2 reads YSYEKL. There are 15 residues in the CDR3. V lost 1 base and J 4 bases, leaving 11 bases between the germline ends. This CDR3 is CASSQAATAYNEQFF. The CDR3 nucleotides read TGCGCCAGCAGCCAAGCGGCTACCGCTTACAATGAGCAGTTCTTC.

This clonotype has ten or more counts. The CDR3 DNA reads TGTGCCAGCTTCGATGCAGGGTATACGAACACTGAAGCTTTCTTT. Translation gives CASFDAGYTNTEAFF. V and J are TRBV6-1 and TRBJ1-1; tentatively, D is TRBD1 (5 bases). Germline-derived CDR1 and CDR2 are MNHNS and SASEGT. Trimming took off 8 bases at V and 1 base at J, with 17 bases between the two ends. CDR3 size: 15 residues.

This clonotype was recorded at least ten times. The V gene is TRBV29-1, the J gene TRBJ2-2, with D unclear. The CDR3 length is 14 residues. Germline V CDR1 and CDR2: SQVTM, ANQGSEA. V was trimmed by 7 bases and J by 5 bases, leaving 17 bases between them. The CDR3 DNA reads as TGCAGCGGCTCGACCCTGGACGGGACCGGGGAGCTGTTTTTT. This gives the protein CSGSTLDGTGELFF.

This clonotype was counted at least ten times. The chain is built from TRBV5-1 and TRBJ2-7; 11 bases line up with TRBD2. Losses at the gene ends were 4 bases for V and 4 bases for J; bases not matched to a gene: 7. The CDR3 consists of 15 residues. Germline lookup yields CDR1 SGHRS and CDR2 YFSETQ. The CDR3 here is CASSLKTSGTYEQYF. The CDR3, as DNA: TGCGCCAGCAGCCTGAAGACTAGCGGGACGTACGAGCAGTACTTC. The full variable domain, its missing parts supplied by reference TRBV5-1 and TRBJ2-7, is KAGVTQTPRYLIKTRGQQVTLSCSPISGHRSVSWYQQTPGQGLQFLFEYFSETQRNKGNFPGRFSGRQFSNSRSEMNVSTLELGDSALYLCASSLKTSGTYEQYFGPGTRLTVT.

This clonotype was counted between two and nine times. The chain combines TRBV12-3 or TRBV12-4 with TRBJ2-4; a weak D match, TRBD1 (6 bases). V lost 5 bases, J lost 3 bases, and 11 bases lay in between. This CDR3 has 14 amino acids. The DNA for the CDR3 is TGTGCCAGCAGTACAGGGTTCGGCAAAAACATTCAGTACTTC. Its translation: CASSTGFGKNIQYF.

This clonotype was observed a few times. The chain employs TRBV24-1 and TRBJ2-3; D is possibly TRBD2 (6 bases). CDR3 length: 18 residues. V lost 1 base to trimming and J lost 2 bases, with 18 bases between them. Germline lookup yields CDR1 KGHDR and CDR2 SFDVKD. This CDR3 reads CATSDFFSPGLDTDTQYF. CDR3 in DNA: TGTGCCACCAGTGATTTTTTCAGCCCGGGACTCGACACAGATACGCAGTATTTT.

The table lists this clonotype with many counts. The chain combines TRBV10-3 with TRBJ2-1, with 9 bases that match TRBD2. The V and J ends lost 8 bases and 2 bases, in that order; junction bases with no gene match: 7. Germline lookup yields CDR1 ENHRY and CDR2 SYGVKD. The CDR3 runs 15 residues. CDR3 loop: CAISQREAPYNEQFF. The CDR3 nucleotides read TGTGCCATCTCCCAGCGGGAGGCCCCCTACAATGAGCAGTTCTTC.

In the case of this clonotype: Germline and junction disagree at one end, which may indicate a read error. The chain carries TRBV5-6 and TRBJ2-3; 7 positions match TRBD2. The germline gives CDR1 SGHDT, CDR2 YYEEEE. CDR3 length: 15 residues. The CDR3 loop is CASSLVPSGTDAQYF. DNA of the CDR3: TGTGCCAGCAGCTTAGTTCCTAGCGGCACAGATGCGCAGTATTTT.